At least ten counts were recorded for the clone carrying this T cell receptor (beta chain). The data stem from a study of T cells in Graves' hyperthyroidism and ophthalmopathy. From RNA transcripts, TCR beta CDR3 regions were amplified. The HTBI primer set drove a first-round RT-PCR of the TCR CDR3. TCRdb re-called the multiplex PCR reads with MiXCR, one entry per CDR3 protein. This table has a few hundred thousand distinct CDR3 sequences, 15% to 19% appearing once. The CDR3 runs 14 residues. The V end was cut by 7 bases, the J end by 0 bases, with 10 bases between. In germline, CDR1 is SNHLY, CDR2 FYNNEI.

The genes are TRBV2 and TRBJ2-1; no clear D. What was sequenced was blood. This TCR was sampled from a woman between 18 and 30 years old with Graves' hyperthyroidism that later progressed to Graves' ophthalmopathy. The CDR3 loop is CASKVDSSYNEQFF. The CDR3, as DNA: TGTGCCAGCAAAGTCGATAGCTCCTACAATGAGCAGTTCTTC.